The clone carrying this TCR beta chain was found many times. The antigen remains unidentified. From the 5' RACE reads, TCRdb called clonotypes with MiXCR, one entry per CDR3 protein. The table includes 300,000 to 350,000 distinct CDR3 sequences, around 4.3% detected once. The sample originates from a study of T cells after yellow fever vaccination. Across the study: Where fractions had low cell numbers, libraries were prepared from them with the SMART-Seq v4 Ultra Low Input RNA kit. Overall study findings and caveats: Reappearance after the booster was seen for most primary-vaccination clones, at 95% to 96% CD4 and about 90% CD8. Some clonotypes, a small share, were shared between CD4 and CD8 compartments.

The TCR comes from a man between 18 and 29 years old who received the YFV17D yellow fever vaccine. Sequencing used PBMCs, obtained 15 days after the yellow fever booster vaccination.

CDR3 bases: TGTGCCAGCAGCCATTTCGGAGGGGTTGGAGAGACCCAGTACTTC. As protein: CASSHFGGVGETQYF. V gene TRBV7-6 combines with J gene TRBJ2-5, with D possibly being TRBD2 (6 bases). Germline CDR1 SGHVS, CDR2 FNYEAQ. This CDR3 region has 15 residues. Trimming took 5 bases from V and 4 from J, leaving 17 bases between them.